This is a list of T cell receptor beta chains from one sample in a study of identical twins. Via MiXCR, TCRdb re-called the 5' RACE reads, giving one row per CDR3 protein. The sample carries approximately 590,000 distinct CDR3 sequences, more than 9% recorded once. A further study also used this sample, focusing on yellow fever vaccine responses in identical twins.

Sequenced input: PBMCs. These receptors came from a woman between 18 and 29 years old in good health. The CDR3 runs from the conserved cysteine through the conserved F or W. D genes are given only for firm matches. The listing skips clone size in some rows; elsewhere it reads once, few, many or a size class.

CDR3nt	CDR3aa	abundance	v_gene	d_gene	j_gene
TGCAGCGTCGATGACTGGACCCAAGAGACCCAGTACTTC	CSVDDWTQETQYF	few	TRBV29-1	-	TRBJ2-5
TGTGCCAGCAGTTTTCAGGGGCAAAATGAGCAGTTCTTC	CASSFQGQNEQFF	many	TRBV27	-	TRBJ2-1
TGTGCCAGCAGCTTGTCGGAGGACAATCAGCCCCAGCATTTT	CASSLSEDNQPQHF	-	TRBV7-9	-	TRBJ1-5
TGTGCCACCAGCAGGGACCCCTGGACAGGTTACTCCTACGAGCAGTACTTC	CATSRDPWTGYSYEQYF	-	TRBV15	TRBD1	TRBJ2-7
TGTGCCAGCAGCGAAATCACAGGGTCGTATTCACCCCTCCACTTT	CASSEITGSYSPLHF	many	TRBV6-1	-	TRBJ1-6
TGTGCCAGCAGCCTTATGGGACTAGCGGGACCTCCTTCCAATGAGCAGTTCTTC	CASSLMGLAGPPSNEQFF	-	TRBV28	TRBD2	TRBJ2-1
TGTGCCAGCAGCTTAGCGGGGGGGGACAATGAGCAGTTCTTC	CASSLAGGDNEQFF	many	TRBV7-2	TRBD2	TRBJ2-1
TGCAGTGCTTACTACCGGGGGACAGATACGCAGTATTTT	CSAYYRGTDTQYF	many	TRBV20-1	-	TRBJ2-3
TGTGCCAGCAGCTATCGCTCTGGGGCCAACGTCCTGACTTTC	CASSYRSGANVLTF	many	TRBV5-4	-	TRBJ2-6
TGCAGTGCTAGAGATTTCAGGGGTACTGGAAATGAGCAGTTCTTC	CSARDFRGTGNEQFF	many	TRBV20-1	-	TRBJ2-1
TGTGCCAGCAGTCGGACGACAGGGGAGGGTCACGGGGAGCTGTTTTTT	CASSRTTGEGHGELFF	few	TRBV7-2	-	TRBJ2-2
TGCAGTGCGGATAGTGAGCAGGCGTCCTACGAGCAGTACTTC	CSADSEQASYEQYF	few	TRBV20-1	-	TRBJ2-7
TGTGCCAGCAGTGAACCCGGAGTTTACAATGAGCAGTTCTTC	CASSEPGVYNEQFF	-	TRBV25-1	-	TRBJ2-1
TGTGCCAGCAGCCAAGATAGTAGCGGTGAATACAATGAGCAGTTCTTC	CASSQDSSGEYNEQFF	few	TRBV3-1	-	TRBJ2-1
TGTGCCATCAGTGAGTCGGGACTAGCGGGAGAATCTAACTACGAGCAGTACTTC	CAISESGLAGESNYEQYF	few	TRBV10-3	TRBD2	TRBJ2-7
TGTGCCAGCAGTGAAACAAGCGCCTCCTACGAGCAGTACTTC	CASSETSASYEQYF	few	TRBV2	-	TRBJ2-7
TGTGCCAGCAGCGGCCAGACGACGTCGGCTTCCTACGAGCAGTACTTC	CASSGQTTSASYEQYF	-	TRBV7-9	-	TRBJ2-7
TGTGCCAGCAGCCAATTGGCGGGGTTAGCCGATAATTCACCCCTCCACTTT	CASSQLAGLADNSPLHF	-	TRBV16	-	TRBJ1-6
TGTGCCATCAATAAGTTTAGGGGGCCCCAAGAGACCCAGTACTTC	CAINKFRGPQETQYF	-	TRBV10-3	TRBD1	TRBJ2-5
TGCAGTGCTAGAGATTTCATGGTCGGGTACGAGCAGTACTTC	CSARDFMVGYEQYF	-	TRBV20-1	-	TRBJ2-7
TGTGCCAGCAGCCCGCTAGCGGGAGGTTTCAACAATGAGCAGTTCTTC	CASSPLAGGFNNEQFF	few	TRBV3-1	TRBD2	TRBJ2-1
TGTGCCAGCAGCGTAGAGTCGGGAGCCTACAATGAGCAGTTCTTC	CASSVESGAYNEQFF	-	TRBV9	-	TRBJ2-1
TGCAGCGCCGACGGGAGCGGGGCTGAAGCTTTCTTT	CSADGSGAEAFF	many	TRBV29-1	-	TRBJ1-1
TGTGCCAGCCGTAGCGGGAGCTCCTACAATGAGCAGTTCTTC	CASRSGSSYNEQFF	many	TRBV11-2	TRBD2	TRBJ2-1
TGTGCCAGCAGTTTATGGGCCTTGGAGCAGTACTTC	CASSLWALEQYF	-	TRBV28	-	TRBJ2-7
TGCAGTGCTAGAGATATTTCGGTAGCCAAAAACATTCAGTACTTC	CSARDISVAKNIQYF	many	TRBV20-1	-	TRBJ2-4
TGTGCCAGCAGCTCAGGACTAGCGGGAGGCAGGAGCTCCTACAATGAGCAGTTCTTC	CASSSGLAGGRSSYNEQFF	many	TRBV11-1	TRBD2	TRBJ2-1
TGTGCCAGCAGTTTAAGACTAATTACCGGCAATGAGCAGTTCTTC	CASSLRLITGNEQFF	once	TRBV28	-	TRBJ2-1
TGTGCCAGCAGCCGGACTCAGACATGGGGCACCGGGGAGCTGTTTTTT	CASSRTQTWGTGELFF	-	TRBV7-3	-	TRBJ2-2
TGCAGCGTGGGCGCAGGGGGGAACATTCAGTACTTC	CSVGAGGNIQYF	-	TRBV29-1	-	TRBJ2-4
TGTGCCAGCCTGGCTACCCGCTCCTACAATGAGCAGTTCTTC	CASLATRSYNEQFF	few	TRBV6-1	-	TRBJ2-1
TGTGCCAGCAGTTTAATCCTAGAGAATTCACCCCTCCACTTT	CASSLILENSPLHF	many	TRBV12-3/TRBV12-4	-	TRBJ1-6
TGCGCCAGCAGCTACAGCGGTGTTGCCTACGAGCAGTACTTC	CASSYSGVAYEQYF	-	TRBV5-1	-	TRBJ2-7
TGTGCCATCAGTGAAGGGTGGGATAATGAGCAGTTCTTC	CAISEGWDNEQFF	few	TRBV10-3	-	TRBJ2-1
TGTGCCAGCAGGAACACAGGGCCTCCTCAACAAGAGACCCAGTACTTC	CASRNTGPPQQETQYF	few	TRBV2	-	TRBJ2-5
TGCAGTAGCGGGAGTAGGGTCGAAAATGAGCAGTTCTTC	CSSGSRVENEQFF	-	TRBV20-1	TRBD2	TRBJ2-1
TGTGCCAGCAGCGTACTAGCGGGGGAGAACTACGAGCAGTACTTC	CASSVLAGENYEQYF	few	TRBV9	TRBD2	TRBJ2-7
TGTGCCAGCAGCGTCCGACTAGCGGGAGGGATCGGAGAGACCCAGTACTTC	CASSVRLAGGIGETQYF	few	TRBV14	TRBD2	TRBJ2-5
TGCAGCGTTGCGGGACAGGGTGGCTCGCGAGCTTTCTTT	CSVAGQGGSRAFF	few	TRBV29-1	TRBD1	TRBJ1-1
TGTGCCAGCAGCGATAGCGGAATCTACAATGAGCAGTTCTTC	CASSDSGIYNEQFF	few	TRBV6-2/TRBV6-3	-	TRBJ2-1
TGTGCCAGCCATAGAGCGGGAGAGCTGGAGTACTTC	CASHRAGELEYF	-	TRBV5-5	TRBD2	TRBJ2-7
TGTGCCAGCAGTGAGACAGGGGGAGCCACCGGGGAGCTGTTTTTT	CASSETGGATGELFF	few	TRBV9	TRBD1	TRBJ2-2
TGTGCCAGCAGTCGCCTTGGGACTAGCGGGGGGATTTACACAGATACGCAGTATTTT	CASSRLGTSGGIYTDTQYF	many	TRBV6-1	TRBD2	TRBJ2-3
TGCGCCAGCAGGGGGACAGGAGGAACTAATGAAAAACTGTTTTTT	CASRGTGGTNEKLFF	few	TRBV5-1	TRBD1	TRBJ1-4
TGCAGTGCGAGTGGGAGCGGGGGGGCCATAAATACGCAGTATTTT	CSASGSGGAINTQYF	many	TRBV20-1	TRBD2	TRBJ2-3
TGTGCCAGCAGCTTACCGGCTGGAGCCCACAATGAGCAGTTCTTC	CASSLPAGAHNEQFF	-	TRBV7-6	-	TRBJ2-1
TGTGCCAGCAGCTTAAAGACTGGGGGTTCTCCACTCCACACTAAAGCTTTCTTT	CASSLKTGGSPLHTKAFF	-	TRBV11-2	-	TRBJ1-1
TGTGCCAGCAGCGAGAAAGGGGGCGACTACAATGAGCAGTTCTTC	CASSEKGGDYNEQFF	-	TRBV6-1	TRBD1	TRBJ2-1
TGTGCCAGCAGTGGGGGCCACGGTGAAAAACTGTTTTTT	CASSGGHGEKLFF	many	TRBV12-3/TRBV12-4	-	TRBJ1-4
TGTGCCGCGCGGGTCCTCGGCACAGATACGCAGTATTTT	CAARVLGTDTQYF	few	TRBV6-1	-	TRBJ2-3